One and the same sample provided the 4 T cell receptor beta chains below, sequenced in a study of blood T cell repertoires in COVID-19. Here immunoSEQ multiplex PCR was the method, and the copy in TCRdb shows in-frame clones only, minus some. The sample holds 210,000 or so clones, about four fifths seen once. What was sequenced was peripheral blood. Receptor source: a woman of 80 years or more with COVID-19, enrolled during active disease.

This rearrangement joins TRBV29-1 to TRBJ2-3, with 7 bases aligning to TRBD2. The germline CDR1 and CDR2 sequences are SQVTM and ANQGSEA. This CDR3 contains 13 residues. V lost 5 bases to trimming and J lost 1 base; unmatched junction nucleotides: 3. The CDR3 protein is CSVLADGTDTQYF. CDR3 in DNA: TGCAGCGTTCTAGCGGACGGCACAGATACGCAGTATTTT.

In its sample, this clone was seen a few times. This rearrangement joins TRBV27 to TRBJ2-7; D is ambiguous. In germline, CDR1 is MNHEY, CDR2 SMNVEV (reference sequence). V lost 2 bases to trimming and J lost 6 bases, with 11 bases between them. There are 13 residues in the CDR3. This CDR3 is CASSLGVAREQYF. DNA for the CDR3: TGTGCCAGCAGTTTAGGAGTGGCGCGCGAGCAGTACTTC.

V is TRBV7-9 and J is TRBJ2-7; the match to TRBD1 covers 7 bases. CDR1 and CDR2 (germline): SEHNR, FQNEAQ (reference sequence). The CDR3 extends over 13 amino acids. With V trimmed by 11 bases and J by 4 bases, 11 bases remained unmatched. The CDR3 is CACGRDSVYEQYF. CDR3 coding DNA: TGTGCCTGCGGCCGGGACAGTGTTTACGAGCAGTACTTC.

V and J are TRBV18 and TRBJ1-1; D unclear. Germline lookup yields CDR1 KGHSH and CDR2 LQKENI. The CDR3 runs 16 residues. Trimming removed 3 bases from V and 1 base from J, with 15 bases in between. The CDR3 DNA reads as TGTGCCAGCTCACCGGCGGGAGGGCTGGCGAACACTGAAGCTTTCTTT. This gives the protein CASSPAGGLANTEAFF.